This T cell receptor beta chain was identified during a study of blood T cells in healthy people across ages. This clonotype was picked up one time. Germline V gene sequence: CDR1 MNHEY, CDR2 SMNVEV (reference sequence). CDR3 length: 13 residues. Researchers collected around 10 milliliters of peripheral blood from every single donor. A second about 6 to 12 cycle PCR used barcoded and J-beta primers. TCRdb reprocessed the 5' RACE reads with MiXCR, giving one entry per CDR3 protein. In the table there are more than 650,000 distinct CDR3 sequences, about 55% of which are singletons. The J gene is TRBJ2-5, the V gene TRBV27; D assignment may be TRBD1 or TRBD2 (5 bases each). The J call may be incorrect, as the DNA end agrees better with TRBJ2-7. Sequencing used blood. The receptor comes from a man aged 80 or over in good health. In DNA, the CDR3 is TGTGCCAGCAGTCTCGGGACGCCCCTCGAGCAGTACTTC. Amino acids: CASSLGTPLEQYF.